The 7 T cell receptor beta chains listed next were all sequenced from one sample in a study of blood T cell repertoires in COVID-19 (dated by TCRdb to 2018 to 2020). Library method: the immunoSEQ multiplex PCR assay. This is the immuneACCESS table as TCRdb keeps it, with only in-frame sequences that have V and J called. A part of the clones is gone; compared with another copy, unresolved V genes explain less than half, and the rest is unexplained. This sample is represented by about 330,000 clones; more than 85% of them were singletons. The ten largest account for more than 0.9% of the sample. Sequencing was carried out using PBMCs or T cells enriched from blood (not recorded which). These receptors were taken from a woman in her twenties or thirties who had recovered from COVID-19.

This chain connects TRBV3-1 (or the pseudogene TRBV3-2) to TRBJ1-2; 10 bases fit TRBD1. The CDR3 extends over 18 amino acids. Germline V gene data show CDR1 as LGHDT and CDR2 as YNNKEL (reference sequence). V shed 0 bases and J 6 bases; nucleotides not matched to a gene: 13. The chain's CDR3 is CASSQDLPYSGTGDGYTF. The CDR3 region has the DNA TGTGCCAGCAGCCAAGACCTCCCCTACTCCGGGACAGGGGATGGCTACACCTTC.

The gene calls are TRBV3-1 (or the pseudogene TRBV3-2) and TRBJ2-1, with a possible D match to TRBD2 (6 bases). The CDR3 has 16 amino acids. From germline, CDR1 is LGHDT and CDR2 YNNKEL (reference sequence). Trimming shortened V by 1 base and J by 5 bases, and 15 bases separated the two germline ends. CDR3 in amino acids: CASSQVSGLKNNEQFF. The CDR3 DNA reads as TGTGCCAGCAGCCAAGTATCAGGACTAAAAAACAATGAGCAGTTCTTC.

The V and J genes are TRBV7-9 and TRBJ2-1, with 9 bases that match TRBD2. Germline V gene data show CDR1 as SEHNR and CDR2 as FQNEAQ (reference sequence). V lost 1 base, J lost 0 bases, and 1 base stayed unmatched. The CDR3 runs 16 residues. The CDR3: CASSLGGGASYNEQFF. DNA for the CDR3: TGTGCCAGCAGCTTAGGCGGGGGGGCCTCCTACAATGAGCAGTTCTTC. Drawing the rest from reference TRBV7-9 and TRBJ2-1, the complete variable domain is DTGVSQNPRHKITKRGQNVTFRCDPISEHNRLYWYRQTLGQGPEFLTYFQNEAQLEKSRLLSDRFSAERPKGSFSTLEIQRTEQGDSAMYLCASSLGGGASYNEQFFGPGTRLTVL.

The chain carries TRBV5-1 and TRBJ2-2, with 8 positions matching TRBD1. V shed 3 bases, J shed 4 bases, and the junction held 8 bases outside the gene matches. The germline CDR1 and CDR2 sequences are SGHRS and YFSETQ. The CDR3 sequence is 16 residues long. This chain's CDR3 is CASSYVGTGGTGELFF. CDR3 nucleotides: TGCGCCAGCAGCTACGTCGGGACAGGCGGCACCGGGGAGCTGTTTTTT.

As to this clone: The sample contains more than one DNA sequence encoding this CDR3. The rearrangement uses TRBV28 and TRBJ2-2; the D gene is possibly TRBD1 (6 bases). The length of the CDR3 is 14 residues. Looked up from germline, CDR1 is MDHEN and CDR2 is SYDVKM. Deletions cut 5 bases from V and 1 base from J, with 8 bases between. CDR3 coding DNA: TGTGCCAGCAGTCTGACAGGGAACACCGGGGAGCTGTTTTTT. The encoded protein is CASSLTGNTGELFF.

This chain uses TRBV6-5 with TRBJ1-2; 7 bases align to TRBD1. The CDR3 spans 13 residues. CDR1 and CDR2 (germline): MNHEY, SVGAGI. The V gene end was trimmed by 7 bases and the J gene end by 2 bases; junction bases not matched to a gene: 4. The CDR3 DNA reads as TGTGCCAGCAATACAGGGGACAACTATGGCTACACCTTC. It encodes CASNTGDNYGYTF.

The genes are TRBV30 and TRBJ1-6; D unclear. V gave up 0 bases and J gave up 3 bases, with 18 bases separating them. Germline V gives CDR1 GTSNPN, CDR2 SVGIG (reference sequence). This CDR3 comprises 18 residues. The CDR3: CAWSVQPHTAGYNSPLHF. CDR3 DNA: TGTGCCTGGAGTGTACAACCCCACACCGCAGGCTATAATTCACCCCTCCACTTT.